The 10 T cell receptor beta chains reported below all come from one sample, sequenced in a study of T cells in women clearing cervical HPV infection. Here immunoSEQ multiplex PCR was the method, and the copy in TCRdb shows in-frame clones only, minus some. This table holds about 18,000 clones. Sequences were obtained from blood buffy coat. These receptors all stem from a woman aged 18-69 years with a cervical HPV16 infection that either progressed to CIN3+ or cleared (not recorded which).

With respect to this clone: The read ends 3 residues early relative to the CDR3; the germline J gene fills the gap. The chain uses TRBV5-1 and TRBJ1-1; 8 bases line up with TRBD1. V was clipped by 1 base and J by 0 bases; unmatched bases: 2. The germline V gene has CDR1 SGHRS and CDR2 YFSETQ. The CDR3 extends over 15 amino acids. CDR3 DNA, as far as it was read: TGCGCCAGCAGCTTGAGGACAGGGATGAACACTGAA. Its protein product is CASSLRTGMNTE. The whole CDR3 protein reads CASSLRTGMNTEAFF.

Notes on this clone: The read falls 3 residues short of the CDR3 end, and the missing part is taken from the germline J gene. This chain joins TRBV2 and TRBJ1-6; D remains ambiguous. The CDR3 consists of 14 residues. Germline V gene data show CDR1 as SNHLY and CDR2 as FYNNEI. V lost 1 base to trimming and J lost 5 bases, with 6 bases between them. The sequenced part of the CDR3 DNA is TGTGCCAGCAGTGAAGGGCAGAATAATTCACCC. As protein: CASSEGQNNSP. The CDR3 as a whole reads CASSEGQNNSPLHF. The whole variable domain, remainder taken from reference TRBV2 and TRBJ1-6, is EPEVTQTPSHQVTQMGQEVILRCVPISNHLYFYWYRQILGQKVEFLVSFYNNEISEKSEIFDDQFSVERPDGSNFTLKIRSTKLEDSAMYFCASSEGQNNSPLHFGNGTRLTVT.

As for this clone: The read finishes 3 residues shy of the CDR3 end, and the germline J gene is used to complete it. This sequence joins TRBV30 and TRBJ2-5; D gene unclear. This CDR3 spans 14 amino acids. Germline V gene sequence: CDR1 GTSNPN, CDR2 SVGIG (reference sequence). V gave up 0 bases and J gave up 4 bases, with 12 bases separating them. The sequenced CDR3 bases are TGTGCCTGGAGTGTATTCGAGGTCTTAGAGACC. Its translation: CAWSVFEVLET. The full CDR3 sequence reads CAWSVFEVLETQYF.

Details on this clone: Sequencing ends 3 residues short of the CDR3 end; the germline J gene provides the rest. This chain joins TRBV5-4 and TRBJ2-7, with 9 positions matching TRBD1. The J segment lost 5 bases and the V segment lost 4 bases, leaving 10 bases of the junction unmatched. CDR3 length: 15 residues. Germline V CDR1 and CDR2: SGHNT, YYREEE (reference sequence). The CDR3 bases that were read are TGTGCCAGCAGCAGGCCGGGACAGGGTAGTGACGAG. Translation: CASSRPGQGSDE. The CDR3 in full is CASSRPGQGSDEQYF.

As concerns this clone: The observed sequence ends 3 residues before the CDR3 terminus, with the missing tail filled in from the germline J gene. The chain joins TRBV10-3 to TRBJ2-3; 10 bases align to TRBD2. V shed 10 bases, J shed 3 bases, and the junction held 7 bases outside the gene matches. CDR3 size: 14 residues. CDR1 and CDR2 (germline): ENHRY, SYGVKD. The sequenced part of the CDR3 DNA is TGTGCCACCAGGAGTAGCGGGGGGACAGATACG. Translation gives CATRSSGGTDT. The CDR3 in full is CATRSSGGTDTQYF.

Regarding this clone: The read gets to within 3 residues of the CDR3 end, and the germline J gene fills in the rest. This rearrangement joins TRBV18 to TRBJ2-7, with 7 bases aligning to TRBD1. The V gene's germline CDR1 is KGHSH and CDR2 LQKENI. The CDR3 is made up of 15 amino acids. With 5 bases clipped from V and 3 bases from J, the junction kept 10 bases outside the gene matches. The CDR3 sequence: CASSTLGQAYYEQYF. Incomplete CDR3 DNA: TGTGCCAGCTCAACCTTAGGACAGGCTTACTACGAG.

As for this clone: The CDR3 extends 3 residues past the end of the read, so its final part is completed from the germline J gene. The chain has TRBV7-9 and TRBJ2-7; 8 bases fit TRBD1. The ends lost 6 bases at V and 4 bases at J; junction bases unmatched: 11. The CDR3 consists of 15 residues. Per germline, CDR1 SEHNR and CDR2 FQNEAQ (reference sequence). CDR3 protein: CASSTAGTGFYEQYF. The CDR3 DNA, read in part, is TGTGCCAGCAGTACCGCCGGGACAGGATTTTACGAG. The variable domain in full, with the rest retrieved from reference TRBV7-9 and TRBJ2-7, is DTGVSQNPRHKITKRGQNVTFRCDPISEHNRLYWYRQTLGQGPEFLTYFQNEAQLEKSRLLSDRFSAERPKGSFSTLEIQRTEQGDSAMYLCASSTAGTGFYEQYFGPGTRLTVT.

Points on this clone: With the read ending 3 residues before the CDR3 end, the germline J gene is used to fill in that end. The chain couples TRBV19 to TRBJ2-3; unclear D gene. V was trimmed by 6 bases and J by 0 bases, leaving 13 bases between them. The CDR3 sequence is 15 residues long. The germline V gene has CDR1 LNHDA and CDR2 SQIVND (reference sequence). The CDR3 spells CASRAMAASTDTQYF. The CDR3 DNA, read in part, is TGTGCCAGTAGGGCAATGGCGGCTAGCACAGATACG. Full variable domain (outside the CDR3, taken from reference TRBV19 and TRBJ2-3): DGGITQSPKYLFRKEGQNVTLSCEQNLNHDAMYWYRQDPGQGLRLIYYSQIVNDFQKGDIAEGYSVSREKKESFPLTVTSAQKNPTAFYLCASRAMAASTDTQYFGPGTRLTVL.

Concerning this clone: The read comes to an end 3 residues before the CDR3 does, leaving the germline J gene to fill in the end. The J gene is TRBJ2-3, the V gene TRBV12-3 or TRBV12-4; 11 positions match TRBD1. This CDR3 spans 15 amino acids. The junction had 3 bases not matched to a gene; V was cut back by 3 bases and J by 4 bases. The chain's CDR3 is CASSFGTGGSDTQYF. The DNA read from the CDR3 is TGTGCCAGCAGTTTTGGGACAGGGGGATCAGATACG.

Concerning this clone: The DNA ends 3 residues before the CDR3 does, and the rest of the CDR3 is filled in from the germline J gene. The chain joins TRBV5-4 to TRBJ2-7, with 7 bases fitting TRBD1. The CDR3 sequence is 12 residues long. Germline V gene data show CDR1 as SGHNT and CDR2 as YYREEE (reference sequence). V lost 4 bases, J lost 6 bases, and 4 bases stayed unmatched. The chain's CDR3 is CASSIPGGEQYF. Incomplete CDR3 DNA: TGTGCCAGCAGCATTCCAGGGGGCGAG.